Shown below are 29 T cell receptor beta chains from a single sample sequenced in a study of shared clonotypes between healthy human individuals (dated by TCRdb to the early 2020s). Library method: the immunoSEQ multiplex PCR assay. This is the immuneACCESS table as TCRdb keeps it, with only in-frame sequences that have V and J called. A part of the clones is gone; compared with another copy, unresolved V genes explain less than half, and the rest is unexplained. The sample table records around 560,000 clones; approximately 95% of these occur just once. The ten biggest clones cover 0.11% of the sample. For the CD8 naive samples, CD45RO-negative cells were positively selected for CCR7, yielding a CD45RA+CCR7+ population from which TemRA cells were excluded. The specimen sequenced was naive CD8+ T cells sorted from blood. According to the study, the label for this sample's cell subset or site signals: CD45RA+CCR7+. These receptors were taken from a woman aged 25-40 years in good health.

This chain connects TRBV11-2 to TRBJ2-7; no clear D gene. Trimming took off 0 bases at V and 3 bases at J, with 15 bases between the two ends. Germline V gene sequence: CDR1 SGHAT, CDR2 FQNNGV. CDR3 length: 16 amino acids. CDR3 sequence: CASSLEGSGAYYEQYF. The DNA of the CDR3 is TGTGCCAGCAGCTTAGAAGGCTCAGGCGCATACTACGAGCAGTACTTC.

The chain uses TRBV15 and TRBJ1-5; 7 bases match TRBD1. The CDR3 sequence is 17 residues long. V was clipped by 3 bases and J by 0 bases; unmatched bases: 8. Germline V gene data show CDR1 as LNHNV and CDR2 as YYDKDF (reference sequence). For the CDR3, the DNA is TGTGCCACCAGCAGGGTGACAGGGACTTATAGCAATCAGCCCCAGCATTTT. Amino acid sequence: CATSRVTGTYSNQPQHF.

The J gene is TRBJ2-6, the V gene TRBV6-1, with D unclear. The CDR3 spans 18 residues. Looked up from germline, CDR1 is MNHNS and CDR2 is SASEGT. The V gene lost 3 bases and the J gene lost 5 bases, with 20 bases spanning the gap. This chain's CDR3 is CASSDPPECNNRANVLTF. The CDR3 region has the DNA TGTGCCAGCAGTGATCCTCCGGAATGTAACAATCGGGCCAACGTCCTGACTTTC.

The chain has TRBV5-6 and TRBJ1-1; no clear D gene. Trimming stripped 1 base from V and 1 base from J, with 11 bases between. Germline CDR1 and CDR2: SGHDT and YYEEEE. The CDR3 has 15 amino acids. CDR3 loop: CASSLHFRGNTEAFF. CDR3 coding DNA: TGTGCCAGCAGCTTGCATTTTCGGGGGAACACTGAAGCTTTCTTT.

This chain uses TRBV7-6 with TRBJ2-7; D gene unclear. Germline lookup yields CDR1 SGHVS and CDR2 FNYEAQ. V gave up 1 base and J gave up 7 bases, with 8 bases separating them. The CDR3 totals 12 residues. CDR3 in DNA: TGTGCCAGCAGCTTAGTTTCTGGGGAGCAGTACTTC. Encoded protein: CASSLVSGEQYF.

The CDR3: CASSQGGEAVQETQYF. CDR3 bases: TGTGCCAGCAGCCAAGGAGGGGAGGCAGTCCAAGAGACCCAGTACTTC. The rearrangement links TRBV14 to TRBJ2-5, with D possibly being TRBD2 (6 bases). V shed 1 base and J shed 1 base, with 13 bases lying between them. Germline-derived CDR1 and CDR2 are SGHDN and FVKESK. The CDR3 runs 16 residues.

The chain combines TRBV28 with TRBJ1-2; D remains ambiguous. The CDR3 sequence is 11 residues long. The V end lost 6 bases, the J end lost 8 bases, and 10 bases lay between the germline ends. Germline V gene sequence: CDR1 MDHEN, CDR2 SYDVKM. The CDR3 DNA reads TGTGCCAGCAGACCCGCCCACGGCTACACCTTC. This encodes CASRPAHGYTF.

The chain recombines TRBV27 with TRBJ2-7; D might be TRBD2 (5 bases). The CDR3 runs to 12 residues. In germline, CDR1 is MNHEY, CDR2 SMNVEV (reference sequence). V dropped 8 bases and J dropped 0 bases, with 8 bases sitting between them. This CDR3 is CASRTASYEQYF. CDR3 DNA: TGTGCCAGCCGGACTGCCTCCTACGAGCAGTACTTC.

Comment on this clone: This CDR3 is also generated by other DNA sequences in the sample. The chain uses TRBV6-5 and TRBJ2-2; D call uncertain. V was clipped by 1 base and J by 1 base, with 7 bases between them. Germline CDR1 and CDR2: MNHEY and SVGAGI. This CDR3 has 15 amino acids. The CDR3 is CASSYLAENTGELFF. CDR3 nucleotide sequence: TGTGCCAGCAGTTACTTGGCAGAGAACACCGGGGAGCTGTTTTTT.

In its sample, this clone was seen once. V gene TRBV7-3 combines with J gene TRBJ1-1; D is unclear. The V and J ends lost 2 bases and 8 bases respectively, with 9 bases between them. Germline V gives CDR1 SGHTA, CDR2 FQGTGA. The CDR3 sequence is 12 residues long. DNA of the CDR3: TGTGCCAGCAGCTTAGACGGAGAGGAAGCTTTCTTT. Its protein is CASSLDGEEAFF.

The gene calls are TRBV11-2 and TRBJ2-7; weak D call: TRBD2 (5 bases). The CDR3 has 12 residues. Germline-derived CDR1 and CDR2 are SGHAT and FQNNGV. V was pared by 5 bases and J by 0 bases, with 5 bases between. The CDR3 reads CASSTSSYEQYF. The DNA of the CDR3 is TGTGCCAGCAGCACTAGCTCCTACGAGCAGTACTTC.

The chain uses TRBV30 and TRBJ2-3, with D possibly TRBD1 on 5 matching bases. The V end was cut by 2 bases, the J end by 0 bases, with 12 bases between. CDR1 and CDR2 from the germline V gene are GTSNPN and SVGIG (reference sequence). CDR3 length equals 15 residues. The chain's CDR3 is CAWSKGNASTDTQYF. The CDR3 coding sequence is TGTGCCTGGAGTAAGGGGAACGCTAGCACAGATACGCAGTATTTT. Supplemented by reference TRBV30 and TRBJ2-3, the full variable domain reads SQTIHQWPATLVQPVGSPLSLECTVEGTSNPNLYWYRQAAGRGLQLLFYSVGIGQISSEVPQNLSASRPQDRQFILSSKKLLLSDSGFYLCAWSKGNASTDTQYFGPGTRLTVL.

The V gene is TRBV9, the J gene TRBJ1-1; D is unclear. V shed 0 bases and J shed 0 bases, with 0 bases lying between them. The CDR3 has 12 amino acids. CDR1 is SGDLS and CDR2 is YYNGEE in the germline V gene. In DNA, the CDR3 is TGTGCCAGCAGCGTAGTGAACACTGAAGCTTTCTTT. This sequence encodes CASSVVNTEAFF. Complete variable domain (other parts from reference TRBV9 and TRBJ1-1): DSGVTQTPKHLITATGQRVTLRCSPRSGDLSVYWYQQSLDQGLQFLIQYYNGEERAKGNILERFSAQQFPDLHSELNLSSLELGDSALYFCASSVVNTEAFFGQGTRLTVV.

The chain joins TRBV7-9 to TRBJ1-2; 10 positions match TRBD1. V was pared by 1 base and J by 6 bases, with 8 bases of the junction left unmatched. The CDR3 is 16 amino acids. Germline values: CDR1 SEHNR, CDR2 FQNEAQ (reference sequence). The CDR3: CASSLGPGQGLNGYTF. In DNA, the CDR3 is TGTGCCAGCAGCTTAGGACCGGGACAGGGGTTAAATGGCTACACCTTC.

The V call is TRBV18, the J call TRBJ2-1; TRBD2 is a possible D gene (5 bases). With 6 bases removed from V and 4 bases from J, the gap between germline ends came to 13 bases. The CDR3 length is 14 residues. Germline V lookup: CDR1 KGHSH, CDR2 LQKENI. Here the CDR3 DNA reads TGTGCCAGCTCCGTGGAGGCGGAGTACAATGAGCAGTTCTTC. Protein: CASSVEAEYNEQFF.

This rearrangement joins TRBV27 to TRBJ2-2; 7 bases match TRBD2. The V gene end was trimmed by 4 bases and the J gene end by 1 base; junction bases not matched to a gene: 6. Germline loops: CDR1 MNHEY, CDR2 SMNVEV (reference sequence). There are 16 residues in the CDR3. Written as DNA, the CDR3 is TGTGCCAGCAGTTGGGGCGGGGGATGGAACACCGGGGAGCTGTTTTTT. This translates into CASSWGGGWNTGELFF.

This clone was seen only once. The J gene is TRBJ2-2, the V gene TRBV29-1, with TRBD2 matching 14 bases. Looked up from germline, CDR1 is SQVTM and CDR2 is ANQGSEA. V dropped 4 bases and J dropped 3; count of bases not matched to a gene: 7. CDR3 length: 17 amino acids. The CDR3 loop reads CSVGLAGGPGHTGELFF. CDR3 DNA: TGCAGCGTTGGACTAGCGGGAGGGCCTGGGCACACCGGGGAGCTGTTTTTT.

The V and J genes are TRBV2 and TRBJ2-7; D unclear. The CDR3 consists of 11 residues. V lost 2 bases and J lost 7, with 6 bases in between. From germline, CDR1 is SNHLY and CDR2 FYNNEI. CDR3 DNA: TGTGCCAGCAGTGAATACTTAGAGCAGTACTTC. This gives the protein CASSEYLEQYF.

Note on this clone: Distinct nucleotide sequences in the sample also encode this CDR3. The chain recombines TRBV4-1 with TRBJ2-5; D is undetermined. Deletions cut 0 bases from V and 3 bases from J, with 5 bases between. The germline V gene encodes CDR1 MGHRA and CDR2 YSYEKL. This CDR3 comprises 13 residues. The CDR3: CASSQDLEETQYF. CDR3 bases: TGCGCCAGCAGCCAAGACCTAGAAGAGACCCAGTACTTC.

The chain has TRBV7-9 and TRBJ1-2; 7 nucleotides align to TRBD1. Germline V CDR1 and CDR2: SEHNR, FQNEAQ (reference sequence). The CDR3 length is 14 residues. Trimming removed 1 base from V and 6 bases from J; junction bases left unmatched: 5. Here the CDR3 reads CASSLVGTADGYTF. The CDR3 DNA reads TGTGCCAGCAGCTTAGTCGGGACAGCTGATGGCTACACCTTC. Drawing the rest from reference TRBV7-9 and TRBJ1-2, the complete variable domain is DTGVSQNPRHKITKRGQNVTFRCDPISEHNRLYWYRQTLGQGPEFLTYFQNEAQLEKSRLLSDRFSAERPKGSFSTLEIQRTEQGDSAMYLCASSLVGTADGYTFGSGTRLTVV.

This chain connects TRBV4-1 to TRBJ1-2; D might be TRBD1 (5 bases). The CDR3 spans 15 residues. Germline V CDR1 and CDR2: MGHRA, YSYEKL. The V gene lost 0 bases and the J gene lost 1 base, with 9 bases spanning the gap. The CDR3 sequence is CASSQEQAVNYGYTF. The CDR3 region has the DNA TGCGCCAGCAGCCAAGAACAGGCCGTTAACTATGGCTACACCTTC.

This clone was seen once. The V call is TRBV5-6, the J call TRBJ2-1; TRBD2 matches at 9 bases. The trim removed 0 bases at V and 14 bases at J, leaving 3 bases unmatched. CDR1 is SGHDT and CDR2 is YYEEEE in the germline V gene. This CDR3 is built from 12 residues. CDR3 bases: TGTGCCAGCAGCTTGGTCGCTAGCGGGAAGTTCTTC. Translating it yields CASSLVASGKFF.

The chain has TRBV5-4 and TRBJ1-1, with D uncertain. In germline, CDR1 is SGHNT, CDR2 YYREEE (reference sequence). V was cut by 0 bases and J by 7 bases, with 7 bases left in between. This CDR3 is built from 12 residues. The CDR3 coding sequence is TGTGCCAGCAGCTTGGATTCTAATGAAGCTTTCTTT. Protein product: CASSLDSNEAFF.

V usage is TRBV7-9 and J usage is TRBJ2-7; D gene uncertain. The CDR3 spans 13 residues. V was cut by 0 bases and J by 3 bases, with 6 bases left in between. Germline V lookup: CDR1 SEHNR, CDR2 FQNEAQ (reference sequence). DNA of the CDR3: TGTGCCAGCAGCTTAGCGGACCTCTACGAGCAGTACTTC. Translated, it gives CASSLADLYEQYF.

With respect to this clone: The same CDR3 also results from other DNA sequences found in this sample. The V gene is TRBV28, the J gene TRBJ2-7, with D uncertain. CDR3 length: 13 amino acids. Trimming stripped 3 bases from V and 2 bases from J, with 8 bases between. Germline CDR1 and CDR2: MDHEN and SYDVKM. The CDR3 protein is CASSLGTAYEQYF. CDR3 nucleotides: TGTGCCAGCAGTTTGGGCACCGCCTACGAGCAGTACTTC.

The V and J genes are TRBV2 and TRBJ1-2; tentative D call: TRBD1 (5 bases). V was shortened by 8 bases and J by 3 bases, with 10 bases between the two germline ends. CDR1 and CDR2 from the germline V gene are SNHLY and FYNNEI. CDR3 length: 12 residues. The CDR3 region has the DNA TGTGCCAGCCGGGGGGAGGACTATGGCTACACCTTC. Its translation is CASRGEDYGYTF.

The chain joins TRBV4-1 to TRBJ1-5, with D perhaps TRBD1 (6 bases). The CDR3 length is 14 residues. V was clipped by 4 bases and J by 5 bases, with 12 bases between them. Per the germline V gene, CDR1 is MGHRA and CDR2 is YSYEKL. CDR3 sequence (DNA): TGCGCCAGCAGCCCAAGACAGGATGATCAGCCCCAGCATTTT. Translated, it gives CASSPRQDDQPQHF.

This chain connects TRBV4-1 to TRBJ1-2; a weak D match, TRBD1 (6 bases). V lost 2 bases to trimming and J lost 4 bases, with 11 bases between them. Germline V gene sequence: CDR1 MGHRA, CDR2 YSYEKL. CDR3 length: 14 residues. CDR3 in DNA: TGCGCCAGCAGCCAACCGCGGACAGCCTATGGCTACACCTTC. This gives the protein CASSQPRTAYGYTF.

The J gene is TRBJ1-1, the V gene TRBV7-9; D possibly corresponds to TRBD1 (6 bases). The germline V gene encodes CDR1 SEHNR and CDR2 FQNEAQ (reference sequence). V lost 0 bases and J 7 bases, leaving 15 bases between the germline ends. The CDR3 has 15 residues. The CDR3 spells CASSLAPGEGSEAFF. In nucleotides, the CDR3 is TGTGCCAGCAGCTTAGCGCCAGGGGAGGGAAGTGAAGCTTTCTTT. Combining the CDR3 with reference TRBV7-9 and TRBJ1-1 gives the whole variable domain DTGVSQNPRHKITKRGQNVTFRCDPISEHNRLYWYRQTLGQGPEFLTYFQNEAQLEKSRLLSDRFSAERPKGSFSTLEIQRTEQGDSAMYLCASSLAPGEGSEAFFGQGTRLTVV.